This TCR beta chain was recorded in a study of OX40 agonist ivuxolimab in advanced cancers. General notes on the study: Ivuxolimab was a fully human IgG2 agonistic monoclonal antibody targeting the costimulatory receptor OX40 (CD134). Intravenous ivuxolimab was administered to patients every 2 weeks at six dose levels: 0.01, 0.1, 0.3, 1.5, 3 and 10 mg/kg. Of the roughly 54 dose-escalation patients, hepatocellular carcinoma was present in approximately 20, melanoma in approximately 15, renal cell carcinoma in 9 and head and neck cancer in 9. The dose-escalation cohort was about 86% male with a mean age of about 60 years, ranging from roughly 20 to 80. Prior anti-PD-1, anti-PD-L1 or anti-CTLA-4 therapy was permitted, and checkpoint inhibitors had been received by roughly 40% of dose-escalation patients. Partial responses were achieved by three dose-escalation patients, of whom one had hepatocellular carcinoma and two had cutaneous melanoma. Peripheral TCRbeta sequencing aimed to test whether ivuxolimab altered TCR sequence diversity and caused clonal T-cell expansion. The paper describes the monotherapy dose-escalation part (N ≈ 52 patients) of the phase I trial of ivuxolimab.

To sequence the TCRbeta CDR3 region, genomic DNA was isolated from the sorted cells. TCRbeta CDR3 regions were sequenced using the immunoSEQ Assay. TCRdb took this table from immuneACCESS and kept in-frame rearrangements with V and J called. Such tables lack part of the clones; where checked against another copy, unresolved V genes explain under half of the gap, and the rest is unexplained. This sample lists about 54,000 clones; roughly 81% were detected once. Around 1.3% of the sample goes to the ten largest clones. In this sample, this clone turned up a few times. It has no known antigen specificity. No qualities accompany the bases; no much larger clone lies one base away. Overall results and qualifications from the work: After ivuxolimab, expanded clones were on average more numerous among CD8+ T cells than among CD4+ T cells. The antigen specificity of the clonally expanded peripheral T cells was not determined. At doses of 0.1 to 3.0 mg/kg, clonal expansion of both CD4+ and CD8+ blood T cells was observed from baseline to week 6. Low levels of normalized T-cell clonal expansion were also seen in some nonresponding patients. In partial responders in the 0.1-3.0 mg/kg groups, normalized peripheral clonal expansion was found to be among the lowest, especially among CD8+ T cells.

The trial excluded patients who had a history of autoimmune disease or were on systemic immunosuppression. In every dose cohort, peripheral blood was drawn for TCR sequencing at baseline, cycle 4 day 1, and cycle 7 day 1. Samples came from an open-label, multicenter, first-in-human phase I dose-escalation trial of ivuxolimab. Adults with locally advanced or metastatic head and neck squamous cell, hepatocellular, melanoma or renal cell carcinoma were enrolled in the trial. Before TCR sequencing, CD4+ and CD8+ T cells were separately sorted from peripheral blood. V and J lose 5 bases and 0 bases, and a span of 13 bases separates them. The germline V gene provides CDR1 SGHAT and CDR2 FQNNGV. The CDR3 holds 15 amino acids from the cysteine to the phenylalanine. The read is trimmed to its CDR3 DNA, 45 bases read in frame from base 1.

Rearrangement joined TRBV11-2 to TRBJ2-5, with the D gene not confidently named. The sequence came from an adult with an advanced solid tumor such as melanoma, head and neck, liver or kidney cancer. The material was CD4+ or CD8+ T cells sorted from blood, obtained in a trial of the OX40 agonist ivuxolimab. The CDR3 reads as follows: CASSPTLGYQETQYF. The DNA sequence is given as TGTGCCAGCAGCCCGACGCTTGGGTACCAAGAGACCCAGTACTTC.